This entry describes one TCR beta chain. Assay: immunoSEQ multiplex PCR; the TCRdb copy retains only in-frame clones and omits some. The sample holds some 410,000 clones, over 75% seen once. CDR3 length: 15 amino acids. Germline assignment: CDR1 SGHTA and CDR2 FQGNSA. J gave up 1 base and V 2 bases, and 5 bases lay outside the gene matches. This sample is drawn from a study of blood T cell repertoires in COVID-19. This chain joins TRBV7-2 and TRBJ2-7, with TRBD2 matching over 7 bases. This receptor was obtained from a woman in her twenties or thirties with acute COVID-19. The sample taken for sequencing was PBMCs or T cells enriched from blood (not recorded which). As DNA, the CDR3 is TGTGCCAGCAGCTTACGACTAGCCTTATCCTACGAGCAGTACTTC. It translates to CASSLRLALSYEQYF.